This TCR beta chain derives from a study of shared clonotypes between healthy human individuals. About this clone itself: Within the sample, other DNA sequences also encode this same CDR3.

Germline V gene data show CDR1 as SGHRS and CDR2 as YFSETQ. The CDR3 runs to 12 residues. The ends were cut back, 0 bases at V and 3 bases at J, with 4 bases in the middle. TCRdb keeps only in-frame clones here, not all; method: immunoSEQ multiplex PCR. This table has under 1 million clones, approximately 97% appearing once. Terminally differentiated effector memory CD45RA+ cells were excluded by CCR7 positive selection of CD45RO-negative cells. The chain recombines TRBV5-1 with TRBJ2-7; D gene ambiguous. The specimen sequenced was naive CD8+ T cells sorted from blood. The TCR comes from a man aged 30-40 years in good health. Here the CDR3 reads CASSLGDYEQYF. The CDR3, as DNA: TGCGCCAGCAGCTTGGGAGACTACGAGCAGTACTTC.